Presented here are 4 T cell receptor beta chains from one specimen sequenced in a study of T cell responses to AZD1222 COVID-19 vaccine. Assay used: immunoSEQ multiplex PCR; TCRdb lists only in-frame clones, some missing. The data show 100,000 to 150,000 clones, approximately 94% seen once. Sequencing used peripheral blood, obtained on day 0 of AZD1222 vaccination. These TCRs come from an adult in good health.

The chain carries TRBV6-1 and TRBJ1-2; D unclear. CDR1 MNHNS and CDR2 SASEGT come from the germline V gene. This CDR3 is built from 14 residues. Deletions cut 0 bases from V and 6 bases from J, with 11 bases between. Here the CDR3 DNA reads TGTGCCAGCAGTGAAGCGAGAGGTAGGGATGGCTACACCTTC. Its protein product is CASSEARGRDGYTF.

The gene calls are TRBV27 and TRBJ2-1; 8 nucleotides match TRBD2. Germline lookup yields CDR1 MNHEY and CDR2 SMNVEV (reference sequence). This CDR3 spans 13 amino acids. The ends lost 6 bases at V and 6 bases at J; junction bases unmatched: 4. CDR3 sequence (DNA): TGTGCCAGCAGGAGGACTAGCTCCAATGAGCAGTTCTTC. Protein product: CASRRTSSNEQFF.

The J gene is TRBJ2-7, the V gene TRBV28; tentative D call: TRBD2 (6 bases). V lost 4 bases to trimming and J lost 2 bases, with 12 bases between them. In germline, CDR1 is MDHEN, CDR2 SYDVKM. The CDR3 length is 14 residues. CDR3: CASSSPTGAYEQYF. The DNA for the CDR3 is TGTGCCAGCAGTTCCCCGACGGGGGCCTACGAGCAGTACTTC.

V and J are TRBV7-3 and TRBJ1-1; possibly TRBD1 for D (6 bases). Germline assignment: CDR1 SGHTA and CDR2 FQGTGA. V lost 0 bases and J lost 1, with 21 bases in between. The CDR3 runs 19 residues. The CDR3 region has the DNA TGTGCCAGCAGCTTAACGGCCCCTCGAGGGGGACAAAAGAACACTGAAGCTTTCTTT. It is translated as CASSLTAPRGGQKNTEAFF.